This TCR beta chain came from a study of T cells in localized non-small cell lung cancer. Study-wide findings and caveats: Heterogeneity remains possible, as sequencing covered one tumor region only. The highest T cell clonality was in uninvolved adjacent lung, above tumor. The appearance of a median approximately 57 of the top 100 tumor clones was seen in adjacent lung. A higher density of T cells in blood coincided with extended overall survival.

Comments on this clone: Its antigen is not identified.

Clones were sequenced by immunoSEQ multiplex PCR, and TCRdb holds only the in-frame ones, with some missing. This sample has about 41,000 clones; 83% occur once, and the top ten carry roughly 8.5%. Germline CDR1 SEHNR, CDR2 FQNEAQ (reference sequence). CDR3 length: 14 amino acids. V lost 5 bases and J 1 base, leaving 10 bases between the germline ends. This receptor was identified in a man between 40 and 70 years old with stage II lung adenocarcinoma. This chain connects TRBV7-9 to TRBJ2-3, with D possibly matching TRBD2 (7 bases). The sample in question was PBMCs, obtained before any cancer treatment. DNA of the CDR3: TGTGCCAGCAGCCACGGGGGGCGCACAGATACGCAGTATTTT. Translated: CASSHGGRTDTQYF. Full variable domain (outside the CDR3, taken from reference TRBV7-9 and TRBJ2-3): DTGVSQNPRHKITKRGQNVTFRCDPISEHNRLYWYRQTLGQGPEFLTYFQNEAQLEKSRLLSDRFSAERPKGSFSTLEIQRTEQGDSAMYLCASSHGGRTDTQYFGPGTRLTVL.